This TCR beta chain is drawn from a study of T cell responses to AZD1222 COVID-19 vaccine. Across the whole study: Samples with a second dose at about 4 or about 12 weeks were pooled together.

Findings and limits, study-wide: Repertoires in all cases were sampled only once the peak T cell response had passed. Distributed over spike, vaccine-associated CD4 TCRs predominated at 160-218 and 743-854. Clonal diversity may have been underestimated in mostly white British donors.

Worth noting for this clone: The antigen is not known.

The assay was immunoSEQ multiplex PCR, and TCRdb's table has in-frame clones only and misses some. The sample has about 150,000 clones, approximately 90% seen once. The germline CDR1 and CDR2 sequences are SGHAT and FQNNGV. V was cut by 1 base and J by 4 bases, with 13 bases left in between. This CDR3 spans 15 amino acids. The chain is built from TRBV11-2 and TRBJ1-1; TRBD1 might be the D (6 bases). Here the sequenced sample was peripheral blood, taken on day 0 of AZD1222 vaccination. The receptor comes from an adult in good health. The CDR3 loop is CASSLAQGLSTEAFF. The CDR3 DNA follows: TGTGCCAGCAGCTTAGCACAGGGTTTGAGCACTGAAGCTTTCTTT.